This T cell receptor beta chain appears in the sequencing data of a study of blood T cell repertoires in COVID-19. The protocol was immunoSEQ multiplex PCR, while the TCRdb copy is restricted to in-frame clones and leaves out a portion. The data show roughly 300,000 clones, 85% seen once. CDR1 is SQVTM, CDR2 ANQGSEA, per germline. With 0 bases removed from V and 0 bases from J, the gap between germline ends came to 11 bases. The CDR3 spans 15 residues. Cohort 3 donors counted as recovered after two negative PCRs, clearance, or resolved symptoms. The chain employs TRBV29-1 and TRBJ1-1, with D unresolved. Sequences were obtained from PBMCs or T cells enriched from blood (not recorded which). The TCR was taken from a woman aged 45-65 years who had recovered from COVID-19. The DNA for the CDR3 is TGCAGCGTTGAAGATCTTGCGGGCTTGAACACTGAAGCTTTCTTT. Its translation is CSVEDLAGLNTEAFF.